A single sample gave rise to the 18 T cell receptor beta chains below, sequenced in a study of blood T cell repertoires in COVID-19. Produced via immunoSEQ multiplex PCR; TCRdb's table is partial and in-frame only. Of nearly 250,000 clones listed, over 80% are singletons. The specimen sequenced was PBMCs or T cells enriched from blood (not recorded which). Source of these receptors: a man aged 50 to 60 who had been exposed to COVID-19.

This clone was observed a single time. J is TRBJ1-1 and V is TRBV4-2; 7 nucleotides match TRBD1. The CDR3 extends over 15 amino acids. CDR1 LGHNA and CDR2 YNFKEQ come from the germline V gene. J lost 2 bases, V lost 4 bases, and 7 bases had no gene match. CDR3 loop: CASSPTGDANTEAFF. As DNA, the CDR3 is TGTGCCAGCAGCCCTACAGGGGATGCAAACACTGAAGCTTTCTTT.

This chain joins TRBV11-2 and TRBJ1-6; D unclear. Trimming pared 4 bases from V and 8 bases from J, leaving 12 bases between. The CDR3 sequence is 14 residues long. CDR1 and CDR2 (germline): SGHAT, FQNNGV. The CDR3 here is CASSSEGSDSPLHF. The CDR3 DNA reads TGTGCCAGCAGCTCCGAGGGATCGGATTCACCCCTCCACTTT.

This clone was seen once. This rearrangement joins TRBV29-1 to TRBJ2-1, with D hard to call. Deletions cut 5 bases from V and 6 bases from J, with 11 bases between. The germline CDR1 and CDR2 sequences are SQVTM and ANQGSEA. This CDR3 has 12 amino acids. CDR3 loop: CSVRRASNEQFF. The DNA for the CDR3 is TGCAGCGTTCGTAGAGCGTCCAATGAGCAGTTCTTC.

The rearrangement uses TRBV5-1 and TRBJ2-5; 11 bases line up with TRBD2. Germline CDR1 is SGHRS and CDR2 is YFSETQ. The CDR3 covers 18 residues. J lost 4 bases, V lost 5 bases, and 16 bases had no gene match. For the CDR3, the DNA is TGCGCCAGCAGGCCAGGGACTAGCGGCCACCTTCGGGGAGAGACCCAGTACTTC. Translation: CASRPGTSGHLRGETQYF.

V usage is TRBV5-5 and J usage is TRBJ1-1; D uncertain. The germline gives CDR1 SGHKS, CDR2 YYEKEE (reference sequence). The CDR3 is 12 amino acids. The germline V and J ends were trimmed by 0 bases and 10 bases, with 10 bases remaining between them. The CDR3 here is CASSLVGSGAFF. As DNA, the CDR3 is TGTGCCAGCAGCTTGGTAGGATCGGGAGCTTTCTTT.

The chain links TRBV11-1 to TRBJ2-5; 9 bases are a match to TRBD1. The CDR3 is 15 amino acids. With 5 bases clipped from V and 3 bases from J, the junction kept 7 bases outside the gene matches. The germline V gene encodes CDR1 SGHAT and CDR2 FQDESV (reference sequence). CDR3 in amino acids: CASSKGQGKEETQYF. In DNA form, the CDR3 reads TGTGCCAGCAGCAAGGGACAGGGCAAGGAAGAGACCCAGTACTTC.

V gene TRBV6-5 combines with J gene TRBJ1-1; possibly TRBD1 for D (6 bases). V lost 7 bases, J lost 1 base, and 10 bases lay in between. Germline V CDR1 and CDR2: MNHEY, SVGAGI. The CDR3 covers 13 residues. This CDR3 reads CASTPQGNTEAFF. CDR3 sequence (DNA): TGTGCCAGCACTCCACAGGGGAACACTGAAGCTTTCTTT.

V is TRBV2 and J is TRBJ2-4; 8 nucleotides line up with TRBD2. The germline gives CDR1 SNHLY, CDR2 FYNNEI. The CDR3 sequence is 16 residues long. V lost 5 bases and J lost 1; bases outside the gene matches: 7. Here the CDR3 reads CASSLPAGVAKNIQYF. CDR3 coding DNA: TGTGCCAGCAGTCTACCAGCGGGGGTCGCCAAAAACATTCAGTACTTC.

This clone was detected only a few times. J is TRBJ2-1 and V is TRBV6-5; D is perhaps TRBD1 (7 bases). The CDR3 consists of 15 residues. Trimming shortened V by 9 bases and J by 5 bases, and 20 bases separated the two germline ends. Germline assignment: CDR1 MNHEY and CDR2 SVGAGI. Here the CDR3 reads CARGGQSFLDNEQFF. Written as DNA, the CDR3 is TGTGCCAGGGGGGGACAGTCTTTCCTAGACAATGAGCAGTTCTTC.

The V and J genes are TRBV2 and TRBJ1-5; a weak D match, TRBD1 (5 bases). V was clipped by 5 bases and J by 0 bases, with 11 bases between them. Germline V lookup: CDR1 SNHLY, CDR2 FYNNEI. The CDR3 spans 15 residues. CDR3 residues: CASSFDQGSNQPQHF. CDR3 coding DNA: TGTGCCAGCAGTTTTGACCAGGGTAGCAATCAGCCCCAGCATTTT.

The gene calls are TRBV2 and TRBJ1-5; TRBD1 agrees at 7 bases. The J segment lost 6 bases and the V segment lost 0 bases, leaving 5 bases of the junction unmatched. CDR3 size: 15 residues. Germline CDR1 is SNHLY and CDR2 is FYNNEI. The CDR3 region is CASSEALGDSQPQHF. As DNA, the CDR3 is TGTGCCAGCAGTGAAGCGCTGGGGGACAGTCAGCCCCAGCATTTT.

This clone was seen only once. CDR3 bases: TGTGCCAGCAGCCAAGGCTGGGGACAGGGCATGAACACCGGGGAGCTGTTTTTT. Its protein product is CASSQGWGQGMNTGELFF. The chain has TRBV3-1 (or the pseudogene TRBV3-2) and TRBJ2-2; TRBD1 matches 9 bases. Germline lookup yields CDR1 LGHDT and CDR2 YNNKEL (reference sequence). The CDR3 contains 18 residues. J was trimmed by 1 base and V by 1 base; bases with no gene match: 7.

This clone was detected once. The chain links TRBV24-1 to TRBJ1-1, with a tentative D call TRBD1 (5 bases). CDR1 and CDR2 from the germline V gene are KGHDR and SFDVKD. The CDR3 loop spans 15 amino acids. V was cut by 1 base and J by 5 bases, with 13 bases left in between. This CDR3 reads CATSDLRATVTEAFF. CDR3 DNA: TGTGCCACCAGTGATTTACGGGCGACAGTAACTGAAGCTTTCTTT.

In this sample, this clone turned up once. This sequence joins TRBV14 and TRBJ1-2, with no clear D. CDR1 SGHDN and CDR2 FVKESK come from the germline V gene. This CDR3 has 13 amino acids. The ends were cut back, 4 bases at V and 8 bases at J, with 14 bases in the middle. The CDR3 DNA sequence: TGTGCCAGCAGCCTTTCGACCCCGGGAGGCTACACCTTC. Encoded protein: CASSLSTPGGYTF.

This rearrangement joins TRBV2 to TRBJ2-1; TRBD2 might be the D (6 bases). Germline V gives CDR1 SNHLY, CDR2 FYNNEI. V dropped 4 bases and J dropped 9 bases, with 19 bases sitting between them. The CDR3 covers 15 residues. The CDR3 region is CASSVEAGGLGEQFF. The CDR3 DNA follows: TGTGCCAGCAGTGTTGAAGCAGGAGGGTTAGGTGAGCAGTTCTTC. The full variable domain, rest sourced from reference TRBV2 and TRBJ2-1, is EPEVTQTPSHQVTQMGQEVILRCVPISNHLYFYWYRQILGQKVEFLVSFYNNEISEKSEIFDDQFSVERPDGSNFTLKIRSTKLEDSAMYFCASSVEAGGLGEQFFGPGTRLTVL.

This chain joins TRBV2 and TRBJ2-5, with TRBD1 matching over 7 bases. With 1 base clipped from V and 5 bases from J, the junction kept 7 bases outside the gene matches. CDR1 is SNHLY, CDR2 FYNNEI, per germline. The CDR3 totals 15 residues. The CDR3 loop is CASSEGSTGAETQYF. The CDR3 region has the DNA TGTGCCAGCAGTGAAGGAAGCACAGGGGCGGAGACCCAGTACTTC.

The V and J genes are TRBV28 and TRBJ2-7, with 7 bases identical to TRBD1. V lost 5 bases and J lost 5; bases outside the gene matches: 9. This CDR3 contains 14 residues. Germline CDR1 reads MDHEN; CDR2 reads SYDVKM. The CDR3 reads CASSPGDRADEQYV. CDR3 coding DNA: TGTGCCAGCAGTCCTGGAGACAGGGCGGACGAGCAGTACGTC.

The CDR3 nucleotides are TGTGCCAGCAGTTACAGGGGCGGTCAGCCCCAGCATTTT. This codes for CASSYRGGQPQHF. V is TRBV27 and J is TRBJ1-5; 7 positions agree with TRBD1. Trimming took 4 bases from V and 6 from J; bases not matched to a gene: 3. Germline V CDR1 and CDR2: MNHEY, SMNVEV (reference sequence). This CDR3 has 13 residues.